Each of the 25 T cell receptor beta chains below was sequenced from the same sample in a study of shared clonotypes between healthy human individuals. Sequencing was performed with immunoSEQ multiplex PCR; in TCRdb, only in-frame clones are kept and a portion is missing. The data hold around 1 million clones, with approximately 80% observed a single time. Sequenced input: memory CD4+ T cells sorted from blood. Subset of the sample: CD45RA-negative fraction. The receptors stem from a man aged 18 to 30 in good health.

V is TRBV4-3 and J is TRBJ2-5; a possible D gene is TRBD2 (6 bases). CDR1 and CDR2 from the germline V gene are LGHNA and YSLEER. V dropped 2 bases and J dropped 5 bases, with 15 bases sitting between them. The length of the CDR3 is 15 residues. CDR3 sequence reads: CASSQPSSVLETQYF. The CDR3 coding sequence is TGCGCCAGCAGCCAACCGTCTAGCGTCTTGGAGACCCAGTACTTC.

The chain joins TRBV28 to TRBJ2-2; 8 bases align to TRBD2. This CDR3 is 16 amino acids long. Germline V lookup: CDR1 MDHEN, CDR2 SYDVKM. V was pared by 3 bases and J by 0 bases, with 3 bases of the junction left unmatched. The CDR3 region is CASSFALAANTGELFF. CDR3 in DNA: TGTGCCAGCAGTTTCGCACTAGCGGCGAACACCGGGGAGCTGTTTTTT.

The rearrangement links TRBV10-3 to TRBJ1-4; TRBD1 is a possible D gene (5 bases). Germline CDR1 ENHRY, CDR2 SYGVKD. CDR3 size: 16 residues. The V end lost 1 base, the J end lost 5 bases, and 14 bases lay between the germline ends. The CDR3 bases are TGTGCCATCAGTGAGTTGGGACCTAGCAGCAATGAAAAACTGTTTTTT. The encoded protein is CAISELGPSSNEKLFF.

This chain links TRBV30 with TRBJ1-6; the match to TRBD1 covers 12 bases. V dropped 3 bases and J dropped 4; count of bases not matched to a gene: 4. Germline CDR1 GTSNPN, CDR2 SVGIG (reference sequence). This CDR3 comprises 16 residues. This chain's CDR3 is CAWRGTGGFYNSPLHF. The CDR3 DNA reads as TGTGCCTGGAGGGGGACAGGGGGCTTTTATAATTCACCCCTCCACTTT.

The chain is built from TRBV9 and TRBJ2-2; possibly TRBD2 for D (6 bases). CDR1 SGDLS and CDR2 YYNGEE come from the germline V gene. This CDR3 contains 14 residues. V lost 4 bases, J lost 5 bases, and 12 bases lay in between. CDR3 coding DNA: TGTGCCAGCAGCTCCCGGGCGGGGACCGGGGAGCTGTTTTTT. Encoded protein: CASSSRAGTGELFF.

The J gene is TRBJ1-3, the V gene TRBV5-1; TRBD1 matches at 8 bases. The CDR3 spans 14 residues. Germline V gene data show CDR1 as SGHRS and CDR2 as YFSETQ. V lost 4 bases, J lost 7 bases, and 7 bases stayed unmatched. The CDR3 spells CASSLTGGSNTIYF. CDR3 DNA sequence: TGCGCCAGCAGCCTTACAGGGGGATCTAACACCATATATTTT.

The V and J genes are TRBV7-3 and TRBJ2-2; TRBD1 is a possible D gene (6 bases). CDR1 and CDR2 (germline): SGHTA, FQGTGA. This CDR3 has 15 amino acids. V was shortened by 6 bases and J by 3 bases, with 14 bases between the two germline ends. The CDR3 here is CASRKGGTDTGELFF. CDR3 coding DNA: TGTGCCAGCAGGAAAGGGGGTACGGACACCGGGGAGCTGTTTTTT.

V usage is TRBV18 and J usage is TRBJ1-1, with 9 bases fitting TRBD1. The CDR3 extends over 16 amino acids. V lost 4 bases to trimming and J lost 1 base; unmatched junction nucleotides: 7. The V gene's germline CDR1 is KGHSH and CDR2 LQKENI. The CDR3 nucleotides read TGTGCCAGCTCACAAGGACAGGGGACTTCGAACACTGAAGCTTTCTTT. Translation: CASSQGQGTSNTEAFF.

The chain joins TRBV6-5 to TRBJ1-2; the D is unclear. The CDR3 has 11 amino acids. Trimming shortened V by 8 bases and J by 4 bases, and 8 bases separated the two germline ends. CDR1 is MNHEY and CDR2 is SVGAGI in the germline V gene. This chain's CDR3 is CASGAGYGYTF. CDR3 DNA sequence: TGTGCCAGCGGAGCAGGCTATGGCTACACCTTC.

This chain links TRBV4-1 with TRBJ1-2; D not certain. The CDR3 runs 16 residues. The germline gives CDR1 MGHRA, CDR2 YSYEKL. V gave up 1 base and J gave up 2 bases, with 14 bases separating them. CDR3 amino acids: CASSQGPGLGNYGYTF. CDR3 bases: TGCGCCAGCAGCCAAGGGCCCGGTTTAGGGAACTATGGCTACACCTTC.

The chain has TRBV2 and TRBJ2-7; D is possibly TRBD1 (6 bases). The V end was cut by 3 bases, the J end by 1 base, with 13 bases between. Germline CDR1 SNHLY, CDR2 FYNNEI. The CDR3 is 15 residues long. CDR3: CASSDTRGYSYEQYF. The CDR3 nucleotides read TGTGCCAGCAGTGATACCAGGGGTTATTCCTACGAGCAGTACTTC.

V usage is TRBV5-5 and J usage is TRBJ1-6; 8 bases are shared with TRBD1. Germline V gene lookup returns CDR1 SGHKS and CDR2 YYEKEE (reference sequence). This CDR3 comprises 16 residues. Losses at the gene ends were 4 bases for V and 2 bases for J; bases not matched to a gene: 5. DNA for the CDR3: TGTGCCAGCAGCCCCGAGGACAGGGCCTATAATTCACCCCTCCACTTT. Residues: CASSPEDRAYNSPLHF.

This clone came up once. This chain connects TRBV19 to TRBJ2-2; D gene uncertain. V dropped 7 bases and J dropped 0 bases, with 12 bases sitting between them. The CDR3 has 15 residues. The germline CDR1 and CDR2 sequences are LNHDA and SQIVND (reference sequence). CDR3 sequence reads: CASTEFSANTGELFF. CDR3 DNA sequence: TGTGCCAGTACCGAATTCAGCGCGAACACCGGGGAGCTGTTTTTT.

The chain recombines TRBV7-3 with TRBJ2-5, with 10 bases matching TRBD2. With V trimmed by 5 bases and J by 5 bases, 8 bases remained unmatched. Germline lookup yields CDR1 SGHTA and CDR2 FQGTGA. The CDR3 consists of 15 residues. CDR3 in amino acids: CASSPTAGGRETQYF. The CDR3 DNA follows: TGTGCCAGCAGCCCCACAGCGGGGGGGCGGGAGACCCAGTACTTC.

The J gene is TRBJ1-6, the V gene TRBV4-3, with no clear D. Germline CDR1 reads LGHNA; CDR2 reads YSLEER. CDR3 size: 13 residues. Trimming removed 2 bases from V and 9 bases from J, with 8 bases in between. For the CDR3, the DNA is TGCGCCAGCAGCCAACTAGAAGGTTCACCCCTCCACTTT. It encodes CASSQLEGSPLHF.

This rearrangement joins TRBV5-1 to TRBJ2-7, with D perhaps being TRBD1 or TRBD2 (5 bases each). Germline loops: CDR1 SGHRS, CDR2 YFSETQ. Trimming took off 5 bases at V and 2 bases at J, with 17 bases between the two ends. The CDR3 length is 15 residues. This chain's CDR3 is CASSVRTGTTYEQYF. Here the CDR3 DNA reads TGCGCCAGCAGTGTCCGCACCGGGACCACCTACGAGCAGTACTTC. Full variable domain (remainder filled in from reference TRBV5-1 and TRBJ2-7): KAGVTQTPRYLIKTRGQQVTLSCSPISGHRSVSWYQQTPGQGLQFLFEYFSETQRNKGNFPGRFSGRQFSNSRSEMNVSTLELGDSALYLCASSVRTGTTYEQYFGPGTRLTVT.

V gene TRBV10-3 combines with J gene TRBJ1-1; 10 nucleotides align to TRBD1. The CDR3 totals 14 residues. Trimming cost V 6 bases and J 4 bases; bases outside gene matches: 5. In germline, CDR1 is ENHRY, CDR2 SYGVKD. This CDR3 is CAISRQGAGTEAFF. The CDR3, as DNA: TGTGCCATCAGCCGACAGGGGGCGGGCACTGAAGCTTTCTTT.

The V gene is TRBV2, the J gene TRBJ2-3; 10 positions agree with TRBD2. This CDR3 contains 17 residues. V trimming: 2 bases; J trimming: 6 bases; junction bases outside the gene matches: 11. Germline CDR1 and CDR2: SNHLY and FYNNEI. The CDR3 here is CASSEYQRGGRRDTQYF. The CDR3 bases are TGTGCCAGCAGTGAATACCAGCGGGGGGGCCGTCGGGATACGCAGTATTTT.

V is TRBV9 and J is TRBJ2-7; no clear D. The CDR3 sequence is 13 residues long. CDR1 and CDR2 (germline): SGDLS, YYNGEE. Trimming removed 3 bases at V and 0 bases at J, with 7 bases between. The CDR3 region is CASSGSSSYEQYF. For the CDR3, the DNA is TGTGCCAGCAGCGGGTCCAGCTCCTACGAGCAGTACTTC.

The chain carries TRBV21-1 and TRBJ2-1; the DNA was not used to check the table's D call, TRBD2. TRBV21-1 is designated a pseudogene. The CDR3 spans 14 residues. The DNA for the CDR3 is TGTGCCAGCAGCAAAAGGGAGCGGACCAATGAGCAGTTCTTC. This translates into CASSKRERTNEQFF.

The gene calls are TRBV6-6 and TRBJ2-1; 8 positions agree with TRBD1. After removal of 5 bases from V and 9 bases from J, the junction contained 9 bases not matched to a gene. CDR1 MNHNY and CDR2 SVGAGI come from the germline V gene (reference sequence). The CDR3 extends over 14 amino acids. The CDR3 reads CASSPRTGRSEQFF. CDR3 sequence (DNA): TGTGCCAGCAGTCCCCGGACAGGGAGGAGTGAGCAGTTCTTC.

This clone was counted a single time. As DNA, the CDR3 is TGTGCTTGGGGTACGGTAAGCAATCAGCCCCAGCATTTT. As protein: CAWGTVSNQPQHF. The chain joins TRBV30 to TRBJ1-5; D not resolved. The CDR3 covers 13 residues. Germline CDR1 and CDR2: GTSNPN and SVGIG (reference sequence).

The chain uses TRBV7-2 and TRBJ2-3; D not resolved. The V end was cut by 2 bases, the J end by 1 base, with 7 bases between. Germline V gene data show CDR1 as SGHTA and CDR2 as FQGNSA. This CDR3 has 14 residues. CDR3 sequence reads: CASSLRSGTDTQYF. Written as DNA, the CDR3 is TGTGCCAGCAGCTTAAGGTCGGGCACAGATACGCAGTATTTT.

This clone was counted a few times. The chain employs TRBV30 and TRBJ1-2, with TRBD1 identical over 8 bases. This CDR3 has 13 residues. CDR1 and CDR2 (germline): GTSNPN, SVGIG (reference sequence). The ends lost 3 bases at V and 4 bases at J; junction bases unmatched: 4. CDR3 protein: CAWSRQGLYGYTF. The CDR3 bases are TGTGCCTGGAGCCGACAGGGGCTCTATGGCTACACCTTC.

Regarding this clone: This sample also contains other DNA sequences that code for the same CDR3. V usage is TRBV4-2 and J usage is TRBJ2-1, with 8 bases aligning to TRBD2. Germline V gene lookup returns CDR1 LGHNA and CDR2 YNFKEQ. This CDR3 comprises 16 residues. J gave up 4 bases and V 1 base, and 6 bases lay outside the gene matches. DNA of the CDR3: TGTGCCAGCAGCCAAGTTCTAGCGGGCCTGTACAATGAGCAGTTCTTC. It specifies CASSQVLAGLYNEQFF.